Below, 6 T cell receptor beta chains from the same sample are listed, as sequenced in a study of beta chain features in type 1 diabetes. Expressed TCRB transcripts were sequenced because the entire RNA isolate underwent reverse transcription. Assay used: immunoSEQ multiplex PCR; TCRdb lists only in-frame clones, some missing. The sample consists of hundreds of thousands of clones, approximately 70% of them appearing once. What was sequenced was naive CD4+ T cells from blood. These TCRs come from a man aged 25-40 years in good health.

This chain joins TRBV7-2 and TRBJ2-5; 12 nucleotides match TRBD2. The CDR3 covers 16 residues. The V gene's germline CDR1 is SGHTA and CDR2 FQGNSA. V was clipped by 1 base and J by 10 bases; unmatched bases: 10. The CDR3 bases are TGTGCCAGCAGCTTAGTTGGACTAGCGGGGAGTGCGGACCAGTACTTC. This encodes CASSLVGLAGSADQYF.

Turning to this clone: With a much larger clone just one base away, this may be a read error. Other DNA sequences of this sample code for an identical CDR3. The rearrangement links TRBV7-2 to TRBJ2-1; no clear D. The germline gives CDR1 SGHTA, CDR2 FQGNSA. The length of the CDR3 is 11 residues. V shed 5 bases and J shed 2 bases, with 1 base lying between them. CDR3 protein: CASSPYNEQFF. The CDR3 DNA reads TGTGCCAGCAGCCCCTACAATGAGCAGTTCTTC.

Only one count was recorded for this clone. The chain employs TRBV4-3 and TRBJ2-5; the match to TRBD1 covers 9 bases. CDR3 length: 13 residues. Trimming cost V 4 bases and J 5 bases; bases outside gene matches: 2. Germline V gene sequence: CDR1 LGHNA, CDR2 YSLEER. The CDR3 loop is CASSPDRGETQYF. The CDR3 DNA sequence: TGCGCCAGCAGCCCGGACAGGGGTGAGACCCAGTACTTC.

The V call is TRBV15, the J call TRBJ2-5, with D possibly being TRBD1 (6 bases). This CDR3 has 14 amino acids. The V end was cut by 3 bases, the J end by 4 bases, with 12 bases between. Germline-derived CDR1 and CDR2 are LNHNV and YYDKDF (reference sequence). The CDR3 spells CATSRGVGAETQYF. Written as DNA, the CDR3 is TGTGCCACCAGCAGGGGCGTGGGGGCAGAGACCCAGTACTTC.

The J gene is TRBJ2-7, the V gene TRBV5-1; D may be TRBD1 (8 bases). Germline assignment: CDR1 SGHRS and CDR2 YFSETQ. Trimming stripped 2 bases from V and 6 bases from J, with 18 bases between. CDR3 length equals 15 residues. The CDR3 reads CASSFDGQGGGEQYF. The CDR3 DNA follows: TGCGCCAGCAGCTTCGATGGACAGGGAGGGGGCGAGCAGTACTTC.

This clone came up once. J is TRBJ2-3 and V is TRBV30; 10 nucleotides align to TRBD2. The junction had 4 bases not matched to a gene; V was cut back by 7 bases and J by 0 bases. The CDR3 runs 14 residues. Looked up from germline, CDR1 is GTSNPN and CDR2 is SVGIG (reference sequence). The CDR3 coding sequence is TGTGCCTCCCAGACTAGCGGGAGCACAGATACGCAGTATTTT. Its protein product is CASQTSGSTDTQYF.